The rows below give T cell receptor beta chains drawn from one sample of a study of blood T cells in healthy people across ages. One entry per CDR3 protein results from TCRdb running MiXCR on the 5' RACE reads. Of 1.2 million to 1.5 million distinct CDR3 sequences listed, approximately 42% are singletons. Sequenced: blood. These receptors were taken from a woman aged 18 to 35 in good health. The CDR3 runs from the conserved cysteine through the conserved F or W. D genes are given only for firm matches. Some rows mark clone size as missing; the rest say once, few, many or name a class of expanded clone.

v_gene,abundance,d_gene,j_gene,CDR3nt,CDR3aa
TRBV6-1,-,-,TRBJ1-2,TGTGCCAGCAGTGAAGTGGGGCCAGGCCCCTACACCTTC,CASSEVGPGPYTF
TRBV7-2,few,-,TRBJ2-7,TGTGCCAGCAGCTTCGAAGGGATCTCCTACGAGCAGTACTTC,CASSFEGISYEQYF
TRBV20-1,many,TRBD2,TRBJ2-3,TGCAGTTCTTCCGGGACTAGCTACACAGATACGCAGTATTTT,CSSSGTSYTDTQYF
TRBV12-3/TRBV12-4,many,-,TRBJ2-1,TGTGCCAGCAGTACCGGAAATGAGCAGTTCTTC,CASSTGNEQFF
TRBV5-1,-,TRBD1,TRBJ2-3,TGCGCCAGCAGAACAGGGGTGAGCACAGATACGCAGTATTTT,CASRTGVSTDTQYF
TRBV7-8,many,-,TRBJ2-5,TGTGCCAGCAGCCTTACAAGTCAGGGGGAGACCCAGTACTTC,CASSLTSQGETQYF
TRBV6-1,-,-,TRBJ2-7,TGTGCCAGCACTAGGGACGGTGGGCAGTACTTC,CASTRDGGQYF
TRBV6-5,-,TRBD1,TRBJ1-2,TGTGCCAGCAGTTACTCGGGACAGGGGGGACTCTATGGCTACACCTTC,CASSYSGQGGLYGYTF
TRBV29-1,-,-,TRBJ1-2,TGCAGCGCCGAGGACAGTTATTATGGCTACACCTTC,CSAEDSYYGYTF
TRBV11-2,-,TRBD1,TRBJ2-4,TGTGCCAGCAGCTTACAGGGGGTAGAAAACATTCAGTACTTC,CASSLQGVENIQYF
TRBV20-1,-,TRBD2,TRBJ2-1,TGCAGTGCTAGAGTAACTAGCGGGATCAATGAGCGGTTCTTC,CSARVTSGINERFF
TRBV7-2,-,TRBD2,TRBJ2-1,TGTGCCAGCAGCTTATCGGGAACGGGGGGGAGCGATAAGCAGTTCTTC,CASSLSGTGGSDKQFF
TRBV7-8,once,TRBD1,TRBJ2-1,TGTGCCGGCAGCCCGCAGGGACAGGGAGGATACAATGAGCAGTTCTTC,CAGSPQGQGGYNEQFF
TRBV4-1,few,-,TRBJ2-3,TGCGCCAGCAGCCCTTACCAAGGAGGGAGTAGCACAGATACGCAGTATTTT,CASSPYQGGSSTDTQYF
TRBV6-5,few,-,TRBJ1-2,TGTGCCAGCAGTTTCTCCGCCCCGGGGTTGAGTGACTATGGCTACACCTTC,CASSFSAPGLSDYGYTF
TRBV12-3/TRBV12-4,-,TRBD1,TRBJ1-4,TGTGCCAGCAGTCCCCGGACAGGGCTTTCAACTAATGAAAAACTGTTTTTT,CASSPRTGLSTNEKLFF
TRBV27,-,-,TRBJ1-1,TGTGCCAGCAGTTCAGGATATGGGACACCGAACACTGAAGCTTTCTTT,CASSSGYGTPNTEAFF
TRBV20-1,few,TRBD1,TRBJ1-2,TGCAGTGCTAGACCCGGGACAGCTAACTATGGCTACACCTTC,CSARPGTANYGYTF
TRBV29-1,few,TRBD1,TRBJ2-1,TGCAGCGTTGGACAGGGGTCGTACCACAATGAGCAGTTCTTC,CSVGQGSYHNEQFF
TRBV7-3,-,-,TRBJ2-2,TGTGCCAGCAGTCCTTTGGGTGGAAACACCGGGGAGCTGTTTTTT,CASSPLGGNTGELFF
TRBV6-1,-,TRBD1,TRBJ1-4,TGTGCCAGCCGCCCCGGACAGGGCCAGAATGAAAAACTGTTTTTT,CASRPGQGQNEKLFF
TRBV20-1,-,-,TRBJ2-7,TGCAGTGCTAGGAGACCACCAAGCTCCTACGAGCAGTACTTC,CSARRPPSSYEQYF
TRBV15,-,-,TRBJ2-7,TGTGCCACCAGCGGGGGGGGCAGGACCTACGAGCAGTACTTC,CATSGGGRTYEQYF
TRBV20-1,-,-,TRBJ1-2,TGCAGTGCTAGGCCCTCGCTCGGCGACAGCTATGGCTACACCTTC,CSARPSLGDSYGYTF
TRBV6-1,few,TRBD1,TRBJ1-5,TGTGCCAGCAGTGAAGGGACAGGGCGATATCAGCCCCAGCATTTT,CASSEGTGRYQPQHF
TRBV5-1,few,TRBD1,TRBJ2-1,TGCGCCAGCAGCTCTACCCAGGGGGTCTCCTACAATGAGCAGTTCTTC,CASSSTQGVSYNEQFF
TRBV6-1,-,-,TRBJ2-7,TGTGCCAGCAGTGAAAGGGACCGACCCTACGAGCAGTACTTC,CASSERDRPYEQYF
TRBV12-3/TRBV12-4,-,-,TRBJ2-1,TGTGCCAGCAGTTTTTACCTAACCCTCCATATAAACAATGAGCAGTTCTTC,CASSFYLTLHINNEQFF
TRBV3-1,once,-,TRBJ2-1,TGTGCCAGCAGCCCTTCGGACGGATACAATGAGCAGTTCTTC,CASSPSDGYNEQFF
TRBV20-1,-,-,TRBJ1-1,TGCAGTGCTAGAGTACGGGGGCGTAACACTGAAGCTTTCTTT,CSARVRGRNTEAFF
TRBV27,-,-,TRBJ2-7,TGTGCCAGCAGTCTCCCCTGTCCACGTCTTACCTACGAGCAGTACTTC,CASSLPCPRLTYEQYF
TRBV27,few,-,TRBJ2-7,TGTGCCAGCAGTTTATCAGCGGGCCCAGTCCCTCTCGAGCAGTACTTC,CASSLSAGPVPLEQYF
TRBV9,few,TRBD2,TRBJ2-4,TGTGCCAGCAGCTTAAGACTAGCGGGCGAGCTAGCCAAAAACATTCAGTACTTC,CASSLRLAGELAKNIQYF
TRBV20-1,-,-,TRBJ2-1,TGCAGTGCTAGAGATACGCGGCAGCTTGGGTTCTACAATGAGCAGTTCTTC,CSARDTRQLGFYNEQFF
TRBV20-1,-,TRBD2,TRBJ2-7,TGCAGTGCTAGAGATCGTCACCTAGCGGGAGTTCTGTACGAGCAGTACTTC,CSARDRHLAGVLYEQYF
TRBV5-1,-,-,TRBJ2-3,TGCGCCCGCCTCCGAACAGATACGCAGTATTTT,CARLRTDTQYF
TRBV4-1,few,-,TRBJ1-1,TGCGCCAGCAGCCTCCAGGGTAGTCACACTGAAGCTTTCTTT,CASSLQGSHTEAFF
TRBV7-3,-,-,TRBJ2-7,TGTGCCAGCAGCCCCCCATCGGGGAGCGAGCAGTACTTC,CASSPPSGSEQYF
TRBV3-1,-,-,TRBJ2-1,TGTGCCAGCAGCCATGTCGATTCCTACAATGAGCAGTTCTTC,CASSHVDSYNEQFF